A single TCR beta chain is shown here with its context. The record originates from a study of cytomegalovirus exposure and HLA in healthy donors. CDR1 is MDHEN, CDR2 SYDVKM, per germline. The CDR3 covers 15 residues. Losses at the gene ends were 6 bases for V and 5 bases for J; bases not matched to a gene: 10. Sequenced by immunoSEQ multiplex PCR; TCRdb stores in-frame clones only, minus some. The repertoire holds over 85,000 clones, less than 90% seen once, with roughly an eighth in the top ten. This rearrangement joins TRBV28 to TRBJ1-1; 9 bases are shared with TRBD1. The sequence came from a woman aged 18-29 years in good health and CMV-seropositive. The source material was PBMCs. This CDR3 reads CASRQPGTGRTEAFF. The CDR3 DNA follows: TGTGCCAGCAGACAGCCGGGGACAGGGCGGACTGAAGCTTTCTTT.